One sample yielded the 8 T cell receptor beta chains listed below, sequenced in a study of shared clonotypes between healthy human individuals. Only in-frame clones appear in the TCRdb table, and some are missing; sequencing was by immunoSEQ multiplex PCR. The repertoire consists of hundreds of thousands of clones, with approximately 96% occurring once and the leading ten covering 0.11%. Naive CD8 cells, CD45RO-negative and positively selected for CCR7, excluded terminally differentiated effector memory CD45RA+ cells. Sequencing was carried out using naive CD8+ T cells sorted from blood. These receptors were taken from a woman aged 30 to 39 in good health.

V is TRBV29-1 and J is TRBJ2-1, with TRBD2 identical over 9 bases. The junction had 16 bases not matched to a gene; V was cut back by 7 bases and J by 6 bases. Looked up from germline, CDR1 is SQVTM and CDR2 is ANQGSEA. The CDR3 runs 16 residues. The CDR3 is CSGEGWASGTFNEQFF. For the CDR3, the DNA is TGCAGCGGAGAAGGGTGGGCTAGCGGGACCTTCAATGAGCAGTTCTTC.

This rearrangement joins TRBV7-9 to TRBJ2-2; D unclear. The length of the CDR3 is 15 residues. V lost 1 base, J lost 7 bases, and 13 bases lay in between. CDR1 is SEHNR and CDR2 is FQNEAQ in the germline V gene (reference sequence). The CDR3 is CASSLGGGANGELFF. The DNA for the CDR3 is TGTGCCAGCAGCTTAGGGGGTGGCGCGAACGGGGAGCTGTTTTTT.

The gene calls are TRBV15 and TRBJ1-1; D not resolved. The CDR3 has 12 amino acids. Looked up from germline, CDR1 is LNHNV and CDR2 is YYDKDF (reference sequence). Trimming took off 4 bases at V and 3 bases at J, with 6 bases between the two ends. CDR3 nucleotide sequence: TGTGCCACCAGCAAGGGCTACACTGAAGCTTTCTTT. It encodes CATSKGYTEAFF.

The chain combines TRBV5-6 with TRBJ1-4; no clear D gene. Per germline, CDR1 SGHDT and CDR2 YYEEEE. Between the trimmed V and J ends, which lost 4 bases and 8 bases, there was a span of 12 bases. CDR3 size: 13 residues. The CDR3 DNA is TGTGCCAGCAGCCTGGGATTTAAAGAAAAACTGTTTTTT. It codes for CASSLGFKEKLFF.

This sequence joins TRBV11-3 and TRBJ2-2, with D perhaps matching TRBD1 (6 bases). The CDR3 sequence is 15 residues long. With 4 bases removed from V and 2 bases from J, the gap between germline ends came to 11 bases. The germline gives CDR1 SGHNT, CDR2 YENEEA. The CDR3 region is CASSSPGQNTGELFF. The CDR3 DNA is TGTGCCAGCAGCTCTCCGGGACAAAACACCGGGGAGCTGTTTTTT.

The CDR3 spells CASSSGARNTIYF. The CDR3 bases are TGTGCCAGCAGTTCCGGGGCGAGAAACACCATATATTTT. The J gene is TRBJ1-3, the V gene TRBV28, with a tentative D call TRBD1 (5 bases). Germline V gene data show CDR1 as MDHEN and CDR2 as SYDVKM. V was clipped by 4 bases and J by 5 bases, with 9 bases between them. The length of the CDR3 is 13 residues. The whole variable domain, filled in from reference TRBV28 and TRBJ1-3, reads DVKVTQSSRYLVKRTGEKVFLECVQDMDHENMFWYRQDPGLGLRLIYFSYDVKMKEKGDIPEGYSVSREKKERFSLILESASTNQTSMYLCASSSGARNTIYFGEGSWLTVV.

CDR3 residues: CASSLLGGDGEEQYF. CDR3 nucleotides: TGTGCCAGCAGCCTCCTCGGAGGGGACGGTGAAGAGCAGTACTTC. V gene TRBV7-8 combines with J gene TRBJ2-7; the D gene is possibly TRBD2 (6 bases). The germline V gene encodes CDR1 SGHVS and CDR2 FQNEAQ. This CDR3 region has 15 residues. V lost 5 bases to trimming and J lost 7 bases, with 21 bases between them.

V gene TRBV9 combines with J gene TRBJ2-7; TRBD1 is a possible D gene (6 bases). V lost 0 bases, J lost 6 bases, and 25 bases lay in between. This CDR3 comprises 18 residues. Germline CDR1 is SGDLS and CDR2 is YYNGEE. The CDR3 reads CASSVAPLGQGSFSEQYF. CDR3 sequence (DNA): TGTGCCAGCAGCGTAGCCCCTCTGGGTCAGGGGAGTTTCTCCGAGCAGTACTTC.